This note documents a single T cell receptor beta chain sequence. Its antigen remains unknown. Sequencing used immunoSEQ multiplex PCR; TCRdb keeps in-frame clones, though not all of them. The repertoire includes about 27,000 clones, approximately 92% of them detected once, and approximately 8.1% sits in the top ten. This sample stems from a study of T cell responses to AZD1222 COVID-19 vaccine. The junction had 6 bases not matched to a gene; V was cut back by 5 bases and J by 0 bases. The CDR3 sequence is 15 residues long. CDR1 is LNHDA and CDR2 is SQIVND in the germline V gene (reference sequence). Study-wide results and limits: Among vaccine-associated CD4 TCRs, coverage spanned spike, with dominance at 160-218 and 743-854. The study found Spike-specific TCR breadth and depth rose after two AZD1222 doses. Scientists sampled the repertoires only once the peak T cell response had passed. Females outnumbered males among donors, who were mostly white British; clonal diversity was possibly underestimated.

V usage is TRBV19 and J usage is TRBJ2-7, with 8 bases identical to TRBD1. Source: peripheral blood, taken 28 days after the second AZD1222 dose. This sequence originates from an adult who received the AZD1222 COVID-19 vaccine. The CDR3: CASSSDRDLSYEQYF. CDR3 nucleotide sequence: TGTGCCAGTAGTTCGGACAGGGACCTCTCCTACGAGCAGTACTTC.